These 5 T cell receptor beta chains originate from one sample sequenced in a study of CD8 T cells in Susac syndrome. Random hexamers primed reverse transcription of about 0.45 to 1 ug RNA. TCRdb fed the immunoSEQ multiplex PCR reads into MiXCR, producing one record per CDR3 protein. The sample holds a few hundred thousand distinct CDR3 sequences, about 94% seen once. Sequenced material: CD4+ T cells from PBMCs. These receptors were taken from a human donor with Susac syndrome.

On this clonotype: Sequence at one end of the junction differs from germline and may be a read error. This chain links TRBV7-7 with TRBJ2-5; 7 bases are a match to TRBD2. CDR1 is SSHAT and CDR2 is FNYEAQ in the germline V gene (reference sequence). The CDR3 loop spans 15 amino acids. The CDR3 nucleotides are TGTGCTAGCAGCTCCGGGCGGGGGATTCAAGAGACCCAGTACTTC. It codes for CASSSGRGIQETQYF.

This rearrangement joins TRBV5-4 to TRBJ2-2, with 8 bases that match TRBD1. The CDR3 length is 17 residues. CDR1 and CDR2 (germline): SGHNT, YYREEE (reference sequence). The V and J ends lost 4 bases and 4 bases, in that order; junction bases with no gene match: 12. The chain's CDR3 is CASSPAAGQGGTGELFF. DNA for the CDR3: TGTGCCAGCAGCCCTGCGGCCGGACAGGGAGGCACCGGGGAGCTGTTTTTT.

This chain joins TRBV3-1 and TRBJ1-6; D not resolved. CDR3 size: 13 residues. The V and J ends lost 0 bases and 14 bases respectively, with 11 bases between them. The V gene's germline CDR1 is LGHDT and CDR2 YNNKEL (reference sequence). CDR3 region: CASSQDKAQTLHF. The CDR3 DNA reads as TGTGCCAGCAGCCAAGATAAGGCCCAGACCCTCCACTTT. The full variable domain, with the rest looked up from reference TRBV3-1 and TRBJ1-6, is DTAVSQTPKYLVTQMGNDKSIKCEQNLGHDTMYWYKQDSKKFLKIMFSYNNKELIINETVPNRFSPKSPDKAHLNLHINSLELGDSAVYFCASSQDKAQTLHFGNGTRLTVT.

The rearrangement links TRBV20-1 to TRBJ2-2, with a weak D call TRBD1 (5 bases). V dropped 5 bases and J dropped 2 bases, with 9 bases sitting between them. The CDR3 is 13 amino acids. Germline loops: CDR1 DFQATT, CDR2 SNEGSKA (reference sequence). The CDR3 DNA reads TGCAGTGCTCCAGGACACAACACCGGGGAGCTGTTTTTT. Translated, it gives CSAPGHNTGELFF.

V usage is TRBV20-1 and J usage is TRBJ2-3; 10 positions agree with TRBD2. CDR1 and CDR2 (germline): DFQATT, SNEGSKA (reference sequence). CDR3 length: 14 amino acids. Trimming removed 6 bases from V and 2 bases from J; junction bases left unmatched: 5. CDR3 loop: CSAASGGFTDTQYF. In nucleotides, the CDR3 is TGCAGTGCAGCTAGCGGGGGCTTCACAGATACGCAGTATTTT.